Listed below are T cell receptor beta chains from one sample, sequenced in a study of spatial heterogeneity in lung cancer. Via MiXCR, TCRdb re-called the 5' RACE reads, giving one row per CDR3 protein. The table includes fewer than 6,500 distinct CDR3 sequences, 9.5% to 15% detected once. The source was normal lung tissue next to the tumor, collected at surgery. Receptors originate from a male donor with early-stage non-small cell lung cancer. Each CDR3 is given without its conserved first and last residue. Fields, in order: D gene, J gene, V gene, CDR3 protein. The D gene is left open where the match is weak.

NA | TRBJ2-3 | TRBV4-3 | ASSQETGLSDTQY
NA | TRBJ1-5 | TRBV21-1 | ASSKARGRGSNQPQH
TRBD2 | TRBJ2-1 | TRBV11-2 | ASSNRTSGYNEQF
TRBD1 | TRBJ2-7 | TRBV20-1 | SAGDSLSNYEQY
NA | TRBJ2-7 | TRBV3-1 | ASSQPYGPTAREQY
TRBD1 | TRBJ1-1 | TRBV27 | ASSLSWTGDTEAF
NA | TRBJ2-2 | TRBV7-8 | ASSLRSNTGELF
TRBD1 | TRBJ1-1 | TRBV20-1 | SAPKRKGQGADTEAF
NA | TRBJ1-2 | TRBV28 | ATFSGRDYGYT
NA | TRBJ2-2 | TRBV7-9 | ASSLNPNTGELF
TRBD1 | TRBJ1-4 | TRBV7-9 | ASSRKVGTDNEKLF
NA | TRBJ1-3 | TRBV6-6 | ASSASGTIY
NA | TRBJ2-1 | TRBV2 | ASSDPLGMNEQF
TRBD1 | TRBJ1-2 | TRBV7-2 | ASSLAGTDYGYT
NA | TRBJ1-6 | TRBV12-3/TRBV12-4 | ASSLASDSTLH
TRBD1 | TRBJ1-2 | TRBV5-4 | ASSLHRGNYGYT
NA | TRBJ1-1 | TRBV9 | ASSSFEKGNTEAF
TRBD1 | TRBJ2-7 | TRBV18 | ASSPRDRDPLH
NA | TRBJ1-5 | TRBV7-2 | ASSLGDINSNQPQH
NA | TRBJ2-1 | TRBV19 | ASSGTGYNEQF
NA | TRBJ2-5 | TRBV5-1 | ASSFGGGNDQETQY
TRBD1 | TRBJ1-4 | TRBV4-2 | ASSQPGQPHEKLF
NA | TRBJ1-2 | TRBV20-1 | SSDGNYGYT
TRBD2 | TRBJ2-1 | TRBV5-1 | ASSYRGLDNEQF
NA | TRBJ2-1 | TRBV10-3 | AINSIGLRLREQF
NA | TRBJ2-2 | TRBV9 | ASSVGMGARDTGELF
NA | TRBJ2-7 | TRBV29-1 | SVMTGSYEQY
NA | TRBJ1-6 | TRBV2 | ASRNQAVNSPLH
NA | TRBJ2-2 | TRBV10-3 | AISEGRETTGELF
NA | TRBJ2-2 | TRBV7-2 | ASSLAFSGELF
NA | TRBJ1-5 | TRBV7-2 | ASSSGHWILPGQPQH
NA | TRBJ2-1 | TRBV6-2/TRBV6-3 | ASNQRQNNEQF
NA | TRBJ1-2 | TRBV29-1 | SVRMGNGYT
NA | TRBJ1-1 | TRBV9 | ASSVEPGLGTEAF
TRBD2 | TRBJ2-7 | TRBV5-4 | ASSFDTPGLATWEQY
TRBD1 | TRBJ2-5 | TRBV28 | ASSLGPYRGQQETQY
NA | TRBJ1-1 | TRBV7-3 | ASSLSVNTEAF
NA | TRBJ2-7 | TRBV7-8 | ATSYGSDYEQY
NA | TRBJ2-7 | TRBV29-1 | SVEETGPKQY
TRBD1 | TRBJ1-5 | TRBV12-3/TRBV12-4 | ASSLRTGTETNQPQH
NA | TRBJ1-6 | TRBV11-2 | ASSLRGLTHNSPLH